The 3 T cell receptor beta chains below were found in one sample sequenced in a study of response to subunit inactivated influenza vaccine. TCRdb used MiXCR to reprocess the RT-PCR reads, holding one entry per CDR3 protein. This table holds about 240,000 distinct CDR3 sequences, 9% to 15% found once. Specimen: non-naive T cells sorted from PBMCs, collected around two weeks before vaccination. The origin of the receptors is a man aged 45-60 years who received an inactivated influenza vaccine.

The chain employs TRBV29-1 and TRBJ1-3, with 7 bases identical to TRBD1. This CDR3 contains 13 residues. CDR1 and CDR2 (germline): SQVTM, ANQGSEA. The CDR3 spells CTRDSKTGNTIYF. CDR3 nucleotides: TGCACCCGGGACAGCAAGACTGGAAACACCATATATTTT.

As for this clonotype: Germline is not matched at one junction end, which may reflect a read error. As DNA, the CDR3 is TGTGCCAGCAGTTCTTTCAGGGGGGCCTACAACTATGGCCACACCTTC. Protein: CASSSFRGAYNYGHTF. V is TRBV6-2 or TRBV6-3 and J is TRBJ1-2, with 7 bases that match TRBD1. The CDR3 sequence is 16 residues long. From germline, CDR1 is MNHEY and CDR2 SVGEGT.

The chain links TRBV13 to TRBJ2-7, with 8 nucleotides matching TRBD2. The CDR3 length is 16 residues. Germline lookup yields CDR1 PRHDT and CDR2 FYEKMQ (reference sequence). The ends lost 0 bases at V and 0 bases at J; junction bases unmatched: 4. The CDR3 is CASSLGSGTSSYEQYF. The CDR3 nucleotides read TGTGCCAGCAGCTTAGGTTCAGGGACTAGCTCCTACGAGCAGTACTTC.